This T cell receptor (beta chain) was observed in a study of identical twins. TCRdb reprocessed the 5' RACE reads with MiXCR, giving one entry per CDR3 protein. The table lists 200,000 or so distinct CDR3 sequences, approximately 16% of them singletons, with 35% to 45% in the top ten. V was trimmed by 2 bases and J by 4 bases, leaving 19 bases between them. From germline, CDR1 is SGHRS and CDR2 YFSETQ. This CDR3 has 17 residues. This clonotype was recorded at least ten times. This same sample was also part of a study on T cells expressing NK-cell markers.

The clonotype comes from a woman aged 18 to 35 in good health. Material: CD8+ T cells sorted from blood. The V gene is TRBV5-1, the J gene TRBJ2-1, with D perhaps TRBD1 or TRBD2 (5 bases each). CDR3 residues: CASSFGVRGLRYNEQFF. The CDR3 DNA reads TGCGCCAGCAGCTTCGGTGTGAGGGGCCTTCGTTACAATGAGCAGTTCTTC.